Listed below are T cell receptor beta chains from one sample, sequenced in a study of shared clonotypes between healthy human individuals. Method: immunoSEQ multiplex PCR; TCRdb's copy keeps in-frame clones and lacks some. The sample comprises over 800,000 clones, 80% to 95% of which are singletons, and about 25% rests with the top ten. Sequenced input: naive CD8+ T cells sorted from blood. These receptors were collected from a man aged 30 to 39 in good health. Each CDR3 is given without its conserved first and last residue. Fields, in order: CDR3 protein, V gene.

CDR3aa: ASSPRFGANVLT; v_gene: TRBV28
CDR3aa: ASSPGLAGGYEQF; v_gene: TRBV13
CDR3aa: ASSIGRNTEAF; v_gene: TRBV19
CDR3aa: ASSPTGLDYEQY; v_gene: TRBV7-6
CDR3aa: SVEVGGQEIEQF; v_gene: TRBV29-1
CDR3aa: SFLSDTQY; v_gene: TRBV29-1
CDR3aa: ASSPRGTGSYEQY; v_gene: TRBV25-1
CDR3aa: ASRAVGSYEQY; v_gene: TRBV25-1
CDR3aa: ASAGGSYEQY; v_gene: TRBV2
CDR3aa: ASRTGEGEKLF; v_gene: TRBV6-5
CDR3aa: ASSPGLAATDTQY; v_gene: TRBV4-1
CDR3aa: ASPPGTNTEAF; v_gene: TRBV2
CDR3aa: ASSVGRVGTEAF; v_gene: TRBV9
CDR3aa: ASRTSGSTNEQF; v_gene: TRBV28
CDR3aa: ASSLLGETDTQY; v_gene: TRBV5-5
CDR3aa: ASSPPWGLSSYNEQF; v_gene: TRBV27
CDR3aa: ASSEGTDQTYEQY; v_gene: TRBV5-1
CDR3aa: ASRRAWGGTEAF; v_gene: TRBV27
CDR3aa: ASSLSEGWPSYGYT; v_gene: TRBV7-9
CDR3aa: ASSPGAYEQY; v_gene: TRBV18
CDR3aa: ASRQQTSLAKNIQY; v_gene: TRBV2
CDR3aa: SVESPGESYEQY; v_gene: TRBV29-1
CDR3aa: ASRSGTNYEQY; v_gene: TRBV7-9
CDR3aa: ASSPWAGSSGELF; v_gene: TRBV6-5
CDR3aa: ASSLDSSTYYEQY; v_gene: TRBV14
CDR3aa: ASSSGTGFAGAYEQY; v_gene: TRBV27
CDR3aa: ASSLGGRRVRNEQF; v_gene: TRBV7-2
CDR3aa: ASSGGLAKSWETQY; v_gene: TRBV19
CDR3aa: ASGLGTEAF; v_gene: TRBV12-5
CDR3aa: ASSLVGEGGEKLF; v_gene: TRBV27
CDR3aa: ASSIGQAANLHLLSTDTQY; v_gene: TRBV28
CDR3aa: SVEDRVDVPSYGYT; v_gene: TRBV29-1
CDR3aa: ASSYGELMNEQF; v_gene: TRBV6-6
CDR3aa: ASSPGLEAYEQY; v_gene: TRBV4-1
CDR3aa: ASSLFGGGETQY; v_gene: TRBV7-2
CDR3aa: ASSLSSGSPYNEQF; v_gene: TRBV27
CDR3aa: ASSFIGAGAGEQY; v_gene: TRBV27
CDR3aa: ASPSSYGYT; v_gene: TRBV2
CDR3aa: ASSAGWTAYEQY; v_gene: TRBV9